This T cell receptor beta chain came from a study of T cell responses to AZD1222 COVID-19 vaccine. Study observations and caveats: Elevations in Spike-specific TCR breadth and depth followed administration of two AZD1222 doses. Seropositive AZD1222 recipients at baseline numbered only 6 or 7. Spike-wide vaccine-associated CD4 TCRs dominated at 160-218 and 743-854.

Notes on this clone: Its target is not known.

This table comes from immunoSEQ multiplex PCR, and its TCRdb copy is limited to in-frame clones, with some not included. The data hold approximately 110,000 clones, with approximately 90% observed a single time. This receptor was identified in an adult in good health. This specimen was peripheral blood, taken on day 0 of AZD1222 vaccination.

CDR3 loop: CASSLGGTIQETQYF. DNA for the CDR3: TGCGCCAGCAGCTTGGGCGGGACTATCCAAGAGACCCAGTACTTC. The chain combines TRBV5-1 with TRBJ2-5; 7 bases match TRBD2. This CDR3 comprises 15 residues. The V segment lost 0 bases and the J segment 1 base; nucleotides outside the gene matches: 3. Germline V gene sequence: CDR1 SGHRS, CDR2 YFSETQ.